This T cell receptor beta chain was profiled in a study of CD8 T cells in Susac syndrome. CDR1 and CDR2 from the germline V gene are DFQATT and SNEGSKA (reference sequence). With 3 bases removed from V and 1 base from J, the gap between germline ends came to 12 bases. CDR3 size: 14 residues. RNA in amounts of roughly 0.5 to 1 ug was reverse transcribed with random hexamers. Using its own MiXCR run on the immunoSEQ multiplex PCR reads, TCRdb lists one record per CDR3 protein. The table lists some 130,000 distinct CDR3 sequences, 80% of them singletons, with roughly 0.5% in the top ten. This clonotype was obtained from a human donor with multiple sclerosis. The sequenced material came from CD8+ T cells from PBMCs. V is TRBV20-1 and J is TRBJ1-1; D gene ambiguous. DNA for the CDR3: TGCAGTGCTAGTCTGGCAGGAACGAACACTGAAGCTTTCTTT. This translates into CSASLAGTNTEAFF.